This T cell receptor (beta chain) was captured by sequencing in a study of early stage breast cancer tumors. Blood replicates held 0.5 ug DNA, tumor or normal breast roughly 1.5 ug, two each. Only in-frame clones appear in the TCRdb table, and some are missing; sequencing was by immunoSEQ multiplex PCR. The data contain more than 8,500 clones, approximately 70% of them singletons. The receptor's source is a person aged 45 to 59 with breast cancer. The sequenced sample consisted of breast tumor tissue.

CDR3 protein: CASSQYTGTGYGYTF. The CDR3 nucleotides are TGCGCCAGCAGCCAATACACCGGGACAGGCTATGGCTACACCTTC. The V and J genes are TRBV4-3 and TRBJ1-2; 8 nucleotides match TRBD1. V shed 2 bases and J 4 bases; nucleotides not matched to a gene: 6. The CDR3 loop spans 15 amino acids. The germline gives CDR1 LGHNA, CDR2 YSLEER.